This T cell receptor (beta chain) was obtained from a study of blood T cells in healthy people across ages. This clonotype was seen many times. Its antigen is as yet unknown. V was pared by 1 base and J by 10 bases, with 5 bases of the junction left unmatched. Germline loops: CDR1 SGHTA, CDR2 FQGNSA. The CDR3 has 14 amino acids. Primers used in a second PCR of roughly 6 to 11 cycles were a sample-barcoded 5' primer and a J-beta primer mix. Via MiXCR, TCRdb re-called the 5' RACE reads, giving one row per CDR3 protein. The sample has some 900,000 distinct CDR3 sequences; about 30% are singletons. General observations from the study: Investigators viewed diversity estimates from one million T cells as underestimates, the study reported. Higher diversity, along with more naive CD4+ cells, distinguished long-lived donors from aged donors.

What was sequenced was blood. The V gene is TRBV7-2, the J gene TRBJ2-1, with 9 positions matching TRBD2. This sequence was found in a woman aged 80 or over in good health. The CDR3: CASSLVAAGGEQFF. CDR3 bases: TGTGCCAGCAGCTTAGTGGCAGCGGGGGGCGAGCAGTTCTTC.